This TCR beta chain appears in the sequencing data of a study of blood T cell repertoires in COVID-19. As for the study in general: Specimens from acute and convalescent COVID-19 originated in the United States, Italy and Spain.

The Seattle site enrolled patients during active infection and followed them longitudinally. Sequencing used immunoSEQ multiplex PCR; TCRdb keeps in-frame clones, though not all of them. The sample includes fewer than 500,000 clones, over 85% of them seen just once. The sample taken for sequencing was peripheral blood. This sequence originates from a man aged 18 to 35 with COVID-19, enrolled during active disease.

CDR3 DNA sequence: TGTGCCAGCAGCTTCATCCAGGGGTCTAGGTCCTACGAGCAGTACTTC. Translating gives CASSFIQGSRSYEQYF. V usage is TRBV5-5 and J usage is TRBJ2-7, with TRBD1 as a possible D gene (6 bases). V shed 2 bases and J shed 1 base, with 16 bases lying between them. Germline CDR1 SGHKS, CDR2 YYEKEE (reference sequence). The CDR3 sequence is 16 residues long.